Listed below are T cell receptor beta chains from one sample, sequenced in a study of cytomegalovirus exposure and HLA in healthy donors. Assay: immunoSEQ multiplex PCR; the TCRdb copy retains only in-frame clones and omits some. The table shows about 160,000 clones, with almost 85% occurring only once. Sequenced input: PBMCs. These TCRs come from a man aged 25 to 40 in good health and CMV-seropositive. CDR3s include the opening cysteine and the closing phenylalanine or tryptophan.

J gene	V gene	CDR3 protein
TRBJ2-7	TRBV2	CASSVSRGATYEQYF
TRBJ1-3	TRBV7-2	CASSSNRGLGNTIYF
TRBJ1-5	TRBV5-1	CASSLMGQGNQPQHF
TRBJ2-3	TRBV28	CASGGADTQYF
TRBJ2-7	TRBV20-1	CSASTGDEQYF
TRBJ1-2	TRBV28	CASSLEDREGYGYTF
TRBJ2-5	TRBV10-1	CASSESAQGDQETQYF
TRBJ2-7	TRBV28	CASSLRYEAIAEQYF
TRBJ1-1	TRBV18	CASSPRDRGAFF
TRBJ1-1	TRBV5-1	CASSPDGTGMAFF
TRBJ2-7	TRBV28	CASSSLYREEKYSYEQYF
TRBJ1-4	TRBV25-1	CASEQGAKRLFF
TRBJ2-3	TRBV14	CASSQVITDTQYF
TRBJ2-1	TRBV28	CASRLAGPLADEQFF
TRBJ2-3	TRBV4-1	CASSPLAVTDTQYF
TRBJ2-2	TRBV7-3	CASSLLPGGTGELFF
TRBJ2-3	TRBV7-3	CASSPFRDSNTDTQYF
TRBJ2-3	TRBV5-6	CASSLVAGSTDTQYF
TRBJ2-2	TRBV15	CATSREGQGEPGELFF
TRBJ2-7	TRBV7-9	CASSDLYGGGNSYEQYF
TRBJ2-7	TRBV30	CAWSETGGPSYEQYF
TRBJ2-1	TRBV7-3	CASSLNSLFDEQFF
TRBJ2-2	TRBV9	CASSGLAGGKNTGELFF
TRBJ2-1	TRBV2	CASNETPYNEQFF
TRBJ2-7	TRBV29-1	CSVEKARTGSSYEQYF
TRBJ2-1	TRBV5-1	CASSSRPGLAGGNEQFF
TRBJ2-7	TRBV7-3	CASSLTPAYEQYF
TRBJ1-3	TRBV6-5	CASSRGRAQGNTIYF
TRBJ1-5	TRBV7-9	CASSLASQPQHF
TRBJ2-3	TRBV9	CASSAGGTGGTDTQYF
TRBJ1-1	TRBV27	CASSLFAGTGGHTEAFF
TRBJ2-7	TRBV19	CASSIDTTLTYEQYF
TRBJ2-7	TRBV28	CASSLFSSGPYEQYF
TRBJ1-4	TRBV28	CASEPGQGYEKLFF
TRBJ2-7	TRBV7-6	CASSLDSTYEQYF